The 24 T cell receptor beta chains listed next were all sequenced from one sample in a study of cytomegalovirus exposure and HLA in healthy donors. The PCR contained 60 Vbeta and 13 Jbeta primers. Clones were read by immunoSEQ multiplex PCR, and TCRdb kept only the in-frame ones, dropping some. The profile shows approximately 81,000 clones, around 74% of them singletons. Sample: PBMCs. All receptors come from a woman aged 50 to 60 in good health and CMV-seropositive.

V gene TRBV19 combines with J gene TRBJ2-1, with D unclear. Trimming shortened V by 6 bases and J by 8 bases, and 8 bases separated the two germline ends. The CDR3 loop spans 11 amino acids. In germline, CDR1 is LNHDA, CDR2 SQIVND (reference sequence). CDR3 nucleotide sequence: TGTGCCAGTAGCTTTCTCGATGAGCAGTTCTTC. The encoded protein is CASSFLDEQFF.

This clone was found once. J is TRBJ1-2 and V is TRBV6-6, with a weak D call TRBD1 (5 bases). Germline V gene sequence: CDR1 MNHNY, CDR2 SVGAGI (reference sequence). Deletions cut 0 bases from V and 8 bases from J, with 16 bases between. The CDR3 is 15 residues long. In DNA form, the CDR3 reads TGTGCCAGCAGTTACTCGAGAGTAGGGGTGGACGGCTACACCTTC. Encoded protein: CASSYSRVGVDGYTF.

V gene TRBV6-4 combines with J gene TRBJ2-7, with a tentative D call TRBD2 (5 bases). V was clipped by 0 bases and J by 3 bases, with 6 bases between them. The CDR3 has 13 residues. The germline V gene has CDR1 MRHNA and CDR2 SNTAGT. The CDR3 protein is CASSDSGGYEQYF. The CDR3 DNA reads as TGTGCCAGCAGTGACTCAGGAGGCTACGAGCAGTACTTC.

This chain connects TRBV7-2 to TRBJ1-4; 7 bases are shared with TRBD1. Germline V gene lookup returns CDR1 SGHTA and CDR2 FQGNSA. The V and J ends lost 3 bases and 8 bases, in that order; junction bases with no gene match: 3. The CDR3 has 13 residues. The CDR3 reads CASSLGQREKLFF. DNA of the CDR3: TGTGCCAGCAGCTTGGGACAGAGGGAAAAACTGTTTTTT. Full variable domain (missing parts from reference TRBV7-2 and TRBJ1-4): GAGVSQSPSNKVTEKGKDVELRCDPISGHTALYWYRQSLGQGLEFLIYFQGNSAPDKSGLPSDRFSAERTGGSVSTLTIQRTQQEDSAVYLCASSLGQREKLFFGSGTQLSVL.

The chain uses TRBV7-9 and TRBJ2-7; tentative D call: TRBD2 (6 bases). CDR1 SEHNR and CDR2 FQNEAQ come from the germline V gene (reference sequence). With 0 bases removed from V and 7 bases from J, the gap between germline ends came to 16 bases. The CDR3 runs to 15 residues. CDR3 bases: TGTGCCAGCAGCTTAGCTGGGGGAGGCTTGGGTGAGCAGTACTTC. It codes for CASSLAGGGLGEQYF. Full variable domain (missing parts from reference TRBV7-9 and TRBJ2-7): DTGVSQNPRHKITKRGQNVTFRCDPISEHNRLYWYRQTLGQGPEFLTYFQNEAQLEKSRLLSDRFSAERPKGSFSTLEIQRTEQGDSAMYLCASSLAGGGLGEQYFGPGTRLTVT.

Here the CDR3 reads CATSPGHPNYGYTF. CDR3 DNA sequence: TGCGCCACCTCTCCGGGACATCCAAACTATGGCTACACCTTC. V gene TRBV5-1 combines with J gene TRBJ1-2; D might be TRBD1 (6 bases). V was cut by 9 bases and J by 2 bases, with 17 bases left in between. The CDR3 is made up of 14 amino acids. Germline loops: CDR1 SGHRS, CDR2 YFSETQ.

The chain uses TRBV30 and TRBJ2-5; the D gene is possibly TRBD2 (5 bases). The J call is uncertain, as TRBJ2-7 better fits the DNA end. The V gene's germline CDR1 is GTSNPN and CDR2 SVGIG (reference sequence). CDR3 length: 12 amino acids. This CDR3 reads CAWSPGIYEQYF. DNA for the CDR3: TGTGCCTGGAGTCCCGGGATCTACGAGCAGTACTTC.

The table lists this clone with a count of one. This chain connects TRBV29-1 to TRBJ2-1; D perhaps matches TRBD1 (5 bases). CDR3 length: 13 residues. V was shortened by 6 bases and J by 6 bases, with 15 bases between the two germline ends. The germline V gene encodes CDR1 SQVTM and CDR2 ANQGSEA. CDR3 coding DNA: TGCAGCGTGACAGTAATTTACCGCAATGAGCAGTTCTTC. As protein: CSVTVIYRNEQFF.

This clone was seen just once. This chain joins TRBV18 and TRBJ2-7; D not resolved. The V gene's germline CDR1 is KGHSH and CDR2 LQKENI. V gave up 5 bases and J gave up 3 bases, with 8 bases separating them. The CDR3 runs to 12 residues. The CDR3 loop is CASSSTDYEQYF. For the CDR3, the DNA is TGTGCCAGCTCAAGCACAGACTACGAGCAGTACTTC.

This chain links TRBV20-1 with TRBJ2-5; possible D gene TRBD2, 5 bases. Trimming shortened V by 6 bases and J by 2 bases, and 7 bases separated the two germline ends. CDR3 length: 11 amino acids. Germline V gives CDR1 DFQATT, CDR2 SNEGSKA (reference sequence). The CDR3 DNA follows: TGCAGTGCAAGCGGACAAGAGACCCAGTACTTC. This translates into CSASGQETQYF.

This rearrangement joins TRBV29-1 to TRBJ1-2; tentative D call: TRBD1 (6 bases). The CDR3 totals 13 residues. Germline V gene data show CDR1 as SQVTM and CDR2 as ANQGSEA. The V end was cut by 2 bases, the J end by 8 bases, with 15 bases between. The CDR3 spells CSVEPQGPWGYTF. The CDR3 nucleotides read TGCAGCGTTGAACCCCAGGGGCCTTGGGGCTACACCTTC.

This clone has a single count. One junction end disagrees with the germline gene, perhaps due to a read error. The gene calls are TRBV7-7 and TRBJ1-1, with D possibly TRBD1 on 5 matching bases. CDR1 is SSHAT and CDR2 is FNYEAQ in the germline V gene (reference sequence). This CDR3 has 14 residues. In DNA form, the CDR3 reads TGTGCTAGCAGCTCCGACAGCTTGAACACTGAAGCTTTCTTT. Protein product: CASSSDSLNTEAFF.

The CDR3 protein is CASSAAGVNYEQYF. DNA for the CDR3: TGTGCCAGCAGCGCCGCCGGGGTTAACTACGAGCAGTACTTC. The gene calls are TRBV7-9 and TRBJ2-7; possibly TRBD2 for D (5 bases). Germline CDR1 SEHNR, CDR2 FQNEAQ (reference sequence). This CDR3 contains 14 residues. The germline V and J ends were trimmed by 5 bases and 3 bases, with 14 bases remaining between them. Using reference TRBV7-9 and TRBJ2-7 for the parts outside the CDR3, the full variable domain is DTGVSQNPRHKITKRGQNVTFRCDPISEHNRLYWYRQTLGQGPEFLTYFQNEAQLEKSRLLSDRFSAERPKGSFSTLEIQRTEQGDSAMYLCASSAAGVNYEQYFGPGTRLTVT.

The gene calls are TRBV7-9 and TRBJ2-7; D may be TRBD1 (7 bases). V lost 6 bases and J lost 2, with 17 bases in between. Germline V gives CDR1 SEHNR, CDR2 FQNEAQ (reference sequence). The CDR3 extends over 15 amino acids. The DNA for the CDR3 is TGTGCCAGCAGTTACCGACAGGGAGGCCCCTACGAGCAGTACTTC. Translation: CASSYRQGGPYEQYF.

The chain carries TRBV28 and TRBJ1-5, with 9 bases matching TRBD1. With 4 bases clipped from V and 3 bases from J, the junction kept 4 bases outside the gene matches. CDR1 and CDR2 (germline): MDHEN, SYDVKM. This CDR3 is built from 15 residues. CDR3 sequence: CASSSGQGLNQPQHF. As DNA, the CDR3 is TGTGCCAGCAGTTCGGGACAGGGTCTCAATCAGCCCCAGCATTTT.

The CDR3 DNA sequence: TGCGCCAGCAGCTTGGATGGCAGGGGGAGTCAGCCCCAGCATTTT. Translation gives CASSLDGRGSQPQHF. This rearrangement joins TRBV5-1 to TRBJ1-5; TRBD1 agrees at 7 bases. The V and J ends lost 0 bases and 6 bases, in that order; junction bases with no gene match: 6. CDR1 is SGHRS, CDR2 YFSETQ, per germline. This CDR3 is 15 amino acids long.

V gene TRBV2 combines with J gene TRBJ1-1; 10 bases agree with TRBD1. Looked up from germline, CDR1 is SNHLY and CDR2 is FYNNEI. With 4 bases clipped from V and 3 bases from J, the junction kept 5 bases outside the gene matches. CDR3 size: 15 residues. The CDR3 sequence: CASSVGGTGDTEAFF. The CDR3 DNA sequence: TGTGCCAGCAGTGTCGGGGGGACAGGGGACACTGAAGCTTTCTTT.

The CDR3 sequence: CASSLLQATQYF. Written as DNA, the CDR3 is TGTGCCAGCAGTTTGCTCCAGGCGACCCAGTACTTC. This rearrangement joins TRBV28 to TRBJ2-5; D call uncertain. The ends were cut back, 3 bases at V and 7 bases at J, with 9 bases in the middle. The CDR3 length is 12 residues. CDR1 is MDHEN, CDR2 SYDVKM, per germline.

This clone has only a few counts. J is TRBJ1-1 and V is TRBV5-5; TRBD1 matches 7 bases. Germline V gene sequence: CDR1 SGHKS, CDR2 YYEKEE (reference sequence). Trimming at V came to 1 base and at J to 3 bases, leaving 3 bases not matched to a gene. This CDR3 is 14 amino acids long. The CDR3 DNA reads TGTGCCAGCAGCTTGTGGGGACAGCACACTGAAGCTTTCTTT. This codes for CASSLWGQHTEAFF.

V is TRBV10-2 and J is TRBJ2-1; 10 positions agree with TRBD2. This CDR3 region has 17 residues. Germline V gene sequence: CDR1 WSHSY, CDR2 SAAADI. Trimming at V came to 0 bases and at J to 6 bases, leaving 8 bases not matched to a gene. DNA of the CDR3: TGCGCCAGCAGTGAGTCGGGGCTAGCGGGGGAGCTCAATGAGCAGTTCTTC. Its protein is CASSESGLAGELNEQFF.

The CDR3 spells CASSLGGLTGETQYF. CDR3 DNA sequence: TGTGCCAGCAGCTTGGGGGGGCTGACCGGAGAGACCCAGTACTTC. The chain employs TRBV5-5 and TRBJ2-5; TRBD1 is a possible D gene (6 bases). CDR1 and CDR2 from the germline V gene are SGHKS and YYEKEE (reference sequence). There are 15 residues in the CDR3. The ends were cut back, 0 bases at V and 4 bases at J, with 13 bases in the middle.

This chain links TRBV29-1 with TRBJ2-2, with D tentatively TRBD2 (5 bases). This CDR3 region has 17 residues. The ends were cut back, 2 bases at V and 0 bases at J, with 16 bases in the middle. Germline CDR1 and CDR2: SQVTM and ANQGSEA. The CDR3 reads CSVELRVGSPNTGELFF. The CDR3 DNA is TGCAGCGTTGAATTGCGGGTAGGGTCTCCGAACACCGGGGAGCTGTTTTTT.

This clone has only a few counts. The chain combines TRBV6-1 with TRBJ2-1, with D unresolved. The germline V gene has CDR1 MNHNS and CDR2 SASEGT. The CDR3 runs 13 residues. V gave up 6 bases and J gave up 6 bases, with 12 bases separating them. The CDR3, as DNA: TGTGCCAGCAGATTAGCTTCTACCAATGAGCAGTTCTTC. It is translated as CASRLASTNEQFF.

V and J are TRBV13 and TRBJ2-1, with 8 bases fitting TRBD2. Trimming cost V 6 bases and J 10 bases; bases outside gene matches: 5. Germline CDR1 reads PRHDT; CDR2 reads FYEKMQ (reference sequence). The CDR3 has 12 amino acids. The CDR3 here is CASRLAAREQFF. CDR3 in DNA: TGTGCCAGCAGACTAGCGGCCCGGGAGCAGTTCTTC.